One sample yielded the 10 T cell receptor beta chains listed below, sequenced in a study of blood T cell repertoires in COVID-19. Sequenced by immunoSEQ multiplex PCR; TCRdb stores in-frame clones only, minus some. The sample records some 260,000 clones, 75% to 90% being singletons. The sample was PBMCs or T cells enriched from blood (not recorded which). These receptors all stem from a man aged 35-49 years who had recovered from COVID-19.

V is TRBV12-3 or TRBV12-4 and J is TRBJ1-6; D unresolved. V gave up 7 bases and J gave up 7 bases, with 11 bases separating them. The CDR3 has 13 amino acids. The CDR3 reads CASTPVRNSPLHF. The CDR3, as DNA: TGTGCCAGCACCCCTGTCAGAAATTCACCCCTCCACTTT.

This sequence joins TRBV15 and TRBJ1-5; D remains ambiguous. V lost 0 bases, J lost 4 bases, and 19 bases lay in between. The CDR3 length is 18 residues. Germline lookup yields CDR1 LNHNV and CDR2 YYDKDF (reference sequence). Here the CDR3 reads CATSRDWSSGIRNQPQHF. The CDR3 DNA sequence: TGTGCCACCAGCAGAGATTGGTCTTCCGGGATACGGAATCAGCCCCAGCATTTT. The variable domain in full, with the rest retrieved from reference TRBV15 and TRBJ1-5, is DAMVIQNPRYQVTQFGKPVTLSCSQTLNHNVMYWYQQKSSQAPKLLFHYYDKDFNNEADTPDNFQSRRPNTSFCFLDIRSPGLGDTAMYLCATSRDWSSGIRNQPQHFGDGTRLSIL.

CDR3 nucleotide sequence: TGTGCCAGTAGTCCAACAGCGGGGAGAGCGGGCGAGCAGTACTTC. Translating gives CASSPTAGRAGEQYF. The V and J genes are TRBV19 and TRBJ2-7; 7 bases match TRBD2. In germline, CDR1 is LNHDA, CDR2 SQIVND (reference sequence). V gave up 5 bases and J gave up 6 bases; unmatched junction bases: 13. This CDR3 has 15 amino acids.

V is TRBV11-2 and J is TRBJ1-2; D gene ambiguous. The CDR3 has 14 amino acids. Between the trimmed V and J ends, which lost 1 base and 2 bases, there was a span of 8 bases. CDR1 and CDR2 from the germline V gene are SGHAT and FQNNGV. CDR3 nucleotides: TGTGCCAGCAGCTTAGGGGTACAGAACTATGGCTACACCTTC. It is translated as CASSLGVQNYGYTF.

This chain uses TRBV16 with TRBJ1-5; D is uncertain. V lost 3 bases to trimming and J lost 0 bases, with 18 bases between them. CDR1 KGHSY and CDR2 FQNENV come from the germline V gene. This CDR3 region has 18 residues. This chain's CDR3 is CASSQERSGANSNQPQHF. In DNA, the CDR3 is TGTGCCAGCAGCCAGGAAAGGAGTGGAGCTAATAGCAATCAGCCCCAGCATTTT.

The chain carries TRBV19 and TRBJ1-5; TRBD1 matches at 8 bases. The CDR3 contains 17 residues. V was pared by 0 bases and J by 4 bases, with 8 bases of the junction left unmatched. Germline V lookup: CDR1 LNHDA, CDR2 SQIVND (reference sequence). This chain's CDR3 is CASSIDQGTGSNQPQHF. The CDR3 nucleotides read TGTGCCAGTAGTATAGATCAGGGGACAGGATCGAATCAGCCCCAGCATTTT.

This clone was seen only once. The chain couples TRBV29-1 to TRBJ2-7; maybe TRBD2 (6 bases). Per germline, CDR1 SQVTM and CDR2 ANQGSEA. Trimming left V 6 bases short and J 0 bases short, with 15 bases between. This CDR3 has 14 residues. The CDR3 sequence: CSVRERRDSYEQYF. The DNA of the CDR3 is TGCAGCGTCCGAGAGAGGAGGGACTCCTACGAGCAGTACTTC.

The genes are TRBV18 and TRBJ1-5, with 7 bases identical to TRBD1. Germline values: CDR1 KGHSH, CDR2 LQKENI. V was clipped by 5 bases and J by 4 bases; unmatched bases: 11. The CDR3 is 16 residues long. CDR3 DNA sequence: TGTGCCAGCTCAATCACCCGAGACAGGGAAAATCAGCCCCAGCATTTT. Residues: CASSITRDRENQPQHF.

This clone was detected only once. The rearrangement links TRBV27 to TRBJ2-1; 13 nucleotides line up with TRBD2. The CDR3 runs to 14 residues. In germline, CDR1 is MNHEY, CDR2 SMNVEV (reference sequence). V lost 7 bases to trimming and J lost 7 bases; unmatched junction nucleotides: 4. DNA of the CDR3: TGTGCCAGCACCACGGGACTAGCGGGGAATGAGCAGTTCTTC. Encoded protein: CASTTGLAGNEQFF.

V and J are TRBV25-1 and TRBJ1-5, with 8 bases matching TRBD1. The CDR3 has 13 amino acids. Losses at the gene ends were 4 bases for V and 6 bases for J; bases not matched to a gene: 2. Germline V gene lookup returns CDR1 MGHDK and CDR2 SYGVNS. CDR3 DNA sequence: TGTGCCAGCAGTGGACAGGGGCCTCAGCCCCAGCATTTT. This gives the protein CASSGQGPQPQHF.